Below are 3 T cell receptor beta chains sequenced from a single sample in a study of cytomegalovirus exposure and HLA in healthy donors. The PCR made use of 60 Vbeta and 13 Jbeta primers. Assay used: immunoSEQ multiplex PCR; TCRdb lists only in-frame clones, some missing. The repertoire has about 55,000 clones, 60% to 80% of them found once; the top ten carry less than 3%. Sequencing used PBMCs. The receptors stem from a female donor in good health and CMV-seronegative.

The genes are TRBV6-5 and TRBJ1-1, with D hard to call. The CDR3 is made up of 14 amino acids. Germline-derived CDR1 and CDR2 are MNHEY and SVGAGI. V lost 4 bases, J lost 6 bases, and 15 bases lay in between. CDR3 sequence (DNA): TGTGCCAGCAGTTCCCCGGCGGGGATACCTGAAGCTTTCTTT. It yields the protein CASSSPAGIPEAFF.

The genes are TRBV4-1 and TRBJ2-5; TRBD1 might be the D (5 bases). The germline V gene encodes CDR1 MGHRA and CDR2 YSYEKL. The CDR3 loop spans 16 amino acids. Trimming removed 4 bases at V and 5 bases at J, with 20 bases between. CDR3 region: CASSPAARTLEETQYF. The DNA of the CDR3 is TGCGCCAGCAGCCCAGCCGCGAGGACACTGGAGGAGACCCAGTACTTC.

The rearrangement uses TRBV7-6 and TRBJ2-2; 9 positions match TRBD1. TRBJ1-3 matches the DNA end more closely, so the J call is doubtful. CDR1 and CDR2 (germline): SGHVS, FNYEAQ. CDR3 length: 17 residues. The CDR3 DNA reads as TGTGCCAGCAGCGCGAGTACAGGGGGCTTCGGTGGAAACACCATATATTTT. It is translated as CASSASTGGFGGNTIYF.